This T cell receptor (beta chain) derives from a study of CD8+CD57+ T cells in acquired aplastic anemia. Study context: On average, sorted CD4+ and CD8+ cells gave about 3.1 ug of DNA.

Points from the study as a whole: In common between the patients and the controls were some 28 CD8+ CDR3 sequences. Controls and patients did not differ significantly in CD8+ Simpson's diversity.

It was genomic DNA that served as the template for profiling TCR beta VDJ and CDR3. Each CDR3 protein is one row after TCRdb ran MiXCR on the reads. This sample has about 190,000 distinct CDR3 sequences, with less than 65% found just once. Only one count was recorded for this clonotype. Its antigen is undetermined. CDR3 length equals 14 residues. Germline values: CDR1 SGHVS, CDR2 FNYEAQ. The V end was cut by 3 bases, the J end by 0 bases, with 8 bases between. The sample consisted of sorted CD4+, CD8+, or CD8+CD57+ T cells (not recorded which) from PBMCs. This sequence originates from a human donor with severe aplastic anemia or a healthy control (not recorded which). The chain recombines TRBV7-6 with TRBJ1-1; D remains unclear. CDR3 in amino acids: CASSFGNLNTEAFF. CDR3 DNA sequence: TGTGCCAGCAGCTTCGGTAACTTGAACACTGAAGCTTTCTTT.